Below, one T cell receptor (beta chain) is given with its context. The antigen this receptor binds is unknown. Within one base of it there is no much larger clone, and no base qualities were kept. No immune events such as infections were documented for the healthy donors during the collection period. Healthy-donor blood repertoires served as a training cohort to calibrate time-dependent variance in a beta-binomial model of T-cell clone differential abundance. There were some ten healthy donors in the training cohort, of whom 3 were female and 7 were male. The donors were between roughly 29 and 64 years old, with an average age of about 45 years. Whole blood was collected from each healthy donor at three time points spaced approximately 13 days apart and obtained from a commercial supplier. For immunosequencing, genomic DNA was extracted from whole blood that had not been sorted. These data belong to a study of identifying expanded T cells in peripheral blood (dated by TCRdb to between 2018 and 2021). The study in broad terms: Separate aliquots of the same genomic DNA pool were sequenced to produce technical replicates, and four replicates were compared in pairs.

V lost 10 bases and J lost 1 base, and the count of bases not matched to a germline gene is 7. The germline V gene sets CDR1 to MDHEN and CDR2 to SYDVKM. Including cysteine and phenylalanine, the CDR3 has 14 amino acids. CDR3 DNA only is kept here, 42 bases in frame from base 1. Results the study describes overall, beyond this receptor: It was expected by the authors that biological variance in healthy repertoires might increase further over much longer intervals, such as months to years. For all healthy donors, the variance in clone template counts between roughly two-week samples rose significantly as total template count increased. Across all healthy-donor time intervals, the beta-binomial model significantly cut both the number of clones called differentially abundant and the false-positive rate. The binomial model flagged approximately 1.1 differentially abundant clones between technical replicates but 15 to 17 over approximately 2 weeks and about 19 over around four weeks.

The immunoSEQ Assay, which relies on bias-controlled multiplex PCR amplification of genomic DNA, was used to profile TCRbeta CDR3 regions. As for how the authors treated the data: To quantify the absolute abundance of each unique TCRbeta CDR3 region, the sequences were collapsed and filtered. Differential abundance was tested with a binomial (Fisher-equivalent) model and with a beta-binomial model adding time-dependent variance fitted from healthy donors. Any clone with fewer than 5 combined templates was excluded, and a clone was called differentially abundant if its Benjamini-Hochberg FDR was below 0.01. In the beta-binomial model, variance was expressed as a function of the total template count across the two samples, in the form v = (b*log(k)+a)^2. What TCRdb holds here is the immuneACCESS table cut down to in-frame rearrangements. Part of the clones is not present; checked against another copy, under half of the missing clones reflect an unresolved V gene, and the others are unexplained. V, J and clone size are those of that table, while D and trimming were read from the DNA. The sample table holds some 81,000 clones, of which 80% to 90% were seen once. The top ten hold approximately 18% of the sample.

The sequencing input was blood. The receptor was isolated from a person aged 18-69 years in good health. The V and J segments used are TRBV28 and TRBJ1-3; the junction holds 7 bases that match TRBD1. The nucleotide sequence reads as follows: TGTGCCACCGTGACAGGGACGTCTGGAAACACCATATATTTT. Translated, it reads CATVTGTSGNTIYF.